A single sample gave rise to the 18 T cell receptor beta chains below, sequenced in a study of identical twins. Each CDR3 protein is one row after TCRdb ran MiXCR on the 5' RACE reads. The table has approximately 670,000 distinct CDR3 sequences, roughly 6.2% seen once. Specimen: naive T cells sorted from blood. The receptors were gathered from a man aged 18 to 35 in good health.

This clonotype was seen at least ten times. The chain recombines TRBV24-1 with TRBJ2-2; tentative D call: TRBD2 (5 bases). The CDR3 totals 14 residues. V lost 2 bases and J lost 7, with 10 bases in between. Per germline, CDR1 KGHDR and CDR2 SFDVKD. The CDR3 nucleotides are TGTGCCACCAGTGATTCCCTCGGGGTCGGGGAGCTGTTTTTT. This encodes CATSDSLGVGELFF.

Ten or more counts support this clonotype. The genes are TRBV20-1 and TRBJ2-7; TRBD2 agrees at 9 bases. This CDR3 is built from 14 residues. The V segment lost 1 base and the J segment 3 bases; nucleotides outside the gene matches: 4. The germline CDR1 and CDR2 sequences are DFQATT and SNEGSKA (reference sequence). This CDR3 reads CSARVPSGNYEQYV. In DNA form, the CDR3 reads TGCAGTGCTAGAGTGCCTAGCGGGAACTACGAGCAGTACGTC.

This clonotype was seen a few times. The chain uses TRBV5-1 and TRBJ2-1, with a weak D call TRBD1 (7 bases). Germline CDR1 and CDR2: SGHRS and YFSETQ. The V end was cut by 5 bases, the J end by 7 bases, with 19 bases between. The CDR3 sequence is 15 residues long. CDR3 sequence: CASSLEEGARNEQFF. CDR3 sequence (DNA): TGCGCCAGCAGTCTGGAGGAGGGGGCGCGTAATGAGCAGTTCTTC.

This clonotype was observed a handful of times. V usage is TRBV20-1 and J usage is TRBJ2-1, with unresolved D. CDR3 size: 13 residues. Deletions cut 7 bases from V and 8 bases from J, with 18 bases between. The germline gives CDR1 DFQATT, CDR2 SNEGSKA (reference sequence). CDR3 residues: CSVPGSGVHEQFF. CDR3 bases: TGCAGTGTTCCCGGCAGTGGAGTCCATGAGCAGTTCTTC.

This clonotype has more than one count but fewer than ten. The chain has TRBV24-1 and TRBJ2-1; 9 bases are a match to TRBD2. The ends lost 5 bases at V and 6 bases at J; junction bases unmatched: 19. Germline lookup yields CDR1 KGHDR and CDR2 SFDVKD. There are 19 residues in the CDR3. The CDR3 spells CATSAGGGLARERFNEQFF. The CDR3 DNA follows: TGTGCCACCAGTGCCGGAGGGGGACTAGCCCGGGAGAGGTTCAATGAGCAGTTCTTC.

This clonotype was seen a few times. Written as DNA, the CDR3 is TGCAGTGCTAGAGCGCGGTTGGCCTTCCAAGAGACCCAGTACTTC. Translated, it gives CSARARLAFQETQYF. The chain is built from TRBV20-1 and TRBJ2-5; no definite D call. The germline CDR1 and CDR2 sequences are DFQATT and SNEGSKA (reference sequence). The CDR3 length is 15 residues. V was shortened by 1 base and J by 1 base, with 13 bases between the two germline ends.

The CDR3 DNA reads as TGCAGTGCTACCCGACTAGCTGGGGCCAACGTCCTGACTTTC. Translating gives CSATRLAGANVLTF. The chain recombines TRBV20-1 with TRBJ2-6; D is perhaps TRBD2 (6 bases). Germline V lookup: CDR1 DFQATT, CDR2 SNEGSKA (reference sequence). V lost 4 bases to trimming and J lost 2 bases, with 9 bases between them. This CDR3 contains 14 residues.

This clonotype was picked up many times. This chain links TRBV11-2 with TRBJ2-1; a weak D match, TRBD2 (5 bases). V was clipped by 1 base and J by 5 bases, with 15 bases between them. CDR3 size: 16 residues. Germline V gene sequence: CDR1 SGHAT, CDR2 FQNNGV. DNA of the CDR3: TGTGCCAGCAGCTTAGCAGCGGAGCTACATGACAATGAGCAGTTCTTC. Its protein product is CASSLAAELHDNEQFF. Variable domain in full (rest from reference TRBV11-2 and TRBJ2-1): EAGVAQSPRYKIIEKRQSVAFWCNPISGHATLYWYQQILGQGPKLLIQFQNNGVVDDSQLPKDRFSAERLKGVDSTLKIQPAKLEDSAVYLCASSLAAELHDNEQFFGPGTRLTVL.

The genes are TRBV12-3 or TRBV12-4 and TRBJ1-1, with D uncertain. Deletions cut 5 bases from V and 2 bases from J, with 6 bases between. The CDR3 is 12 amino acids. The chain's CDR3 is CASSVSNTEAFF. CDR3 DNA: TGTGCCAGCAGTGTAAGTAACACTGAAGCTTTCTTT.

In the case of this clonotype: A junction boundary mismatches the germline segment, possibly from a read error. This chain links TRBV5-1 with TRBJ2-5; 11 bases line up with TRBD2. Germline-derived CDR1 and CDR2 are SGHRS and YFSETQ. The CDR3 has 15 residues. The CDR3 bases are TGCGCCAGCAGCCTAGGGACTAGCGGTTTGGAGACCCAGTGCTTC. It yields the protein CASSLGTSGLETQCF.

This clonotype occurred a few times. The chain is built from TRBV30 and TRBJ2-1, with D uncertain. Deletions cut 2 bases from V and 9 bases from J, with 5 bases between. The CDR3 has 10 amino acids. Germline V gene sequence: CDR1 GTSNPN, CDR2 SVGIG (reference sequence). The CDR3 DNA reads as TGTGCCTGGAGTATAAGTGAGCAGTTCTTC. Translating gives CAWSISEQFF.

This clonotype was seen many times. This chain uses TRBV12-3 or TRBV12-4 with TRBJ2-1; a weak D match, TRBD1 (6 bases). The CDR3 sequence is 12 residues long. Trimming took off 4 bases at V and 8 bases at J, with 9 bases between the two ends. For the CDR3, the DNA is TGTGCCAGCAGTTCACAGGGTTATGAGCAGTTCTTC. This gives the protein CASSSQGYEQFF.

V is TRBV6-1 and J is TRBJ2-7; weak D call: TRBD2 (6 bases). V was clipped by 4 bases and J by 5 bases, with 12 bases between them. The germline CDR1 and CDR2 sequences are MNHNS and SASEGT. CDR3 size: 13 residues. The CDR3: CASSGLVQNEQYV. The CDR3, as DNA: TGTGCCAGCAGTGGACTAGTTCAAAACGAGCAGTACGTC.

The rearrangement links TRBV6-1 to TRBJ2-7; 12 bases are shared with TRBD2. Germline lookup yields CDR1 MNHNS and CDR2 SASEGT. J was trimmed by 7 bases and V by 3 bases; bases with no gene match: 13. CDR3 size: 17 residues. The CDR3 reads CASSDLGTSGLGGEQYV. The CDR3, as DNA: TGTGCCAGCAGTGACTTAGGGACTAGCGGGCTTGGAGGGGAGCAGTACGTC.

The genes are TRBV20-1 and TRBJ2-5; 11 nucleotides align to TRBD2. The junction had 10 bases not matched to a gene; V was cut back by 3 bases and J by 4 bases. This CDR3 region has 16 residues. Germline lookup yields CDR1 DFQATT and CDR2 SNEGSKA (reference sequence). In nucleotides, the CDR3 is TGCAGTGCTAGTGCACTAGCGGGAGATCAGGGAGAGACCCAGTACTTC. It translates to CSASALAGDQGETQYF.

This clonotype came up many times. The CDR3 nucleotides are TGCAGTGCTAGAGTACGAAGAGGACAAGGAAACACCATATATTTT. As protein: CSARVRRGQGNTIYF. V usage is TRBV20-1 and J usage is TRBJ1-3; TRBD1 is a possible D gene (5 bases). Trimming pared 1 base from V and 4 bases from J, leaving 14 bases between. The CDR3 contains 15 residues. From germline, CDR1 is DFQATT and CDR2 SNEGSKA (reference sequence).

This clonotype has only a few counts. The gene calls are TRBV5-1 and TRBJ2-1, with 15 nucleotides matching TRBD2. After removal of 4 bases from V and 7 bases from J, the junction contained 24 bases not matched to a gene. In germline, CDR1 is SGHRS, CDR2 YFSETQ. This CDR3 region has 22 residues. The CDR3, as DNA: TGCGCCAGCAGCGCGTCTGGGGGTCGAGCGGGGGGACTAGCGGGAGGAGTGAATGAGCAGTTCTTC. Translating it yields CASSASGGRAGGLAGGVNEQFF.

This clonotype came up many times. The CDR3: CASSFEAATEQYV. CDR3 coding DNA: TGTGCCAGCAGCTTCGAGGCAGCTACGGAGCAGTACGTC. V is TRBV11-2 and J is TRBJ2-7; D call uncertain. The CDR3 is 13 amino acids. V lost 3 bases and J lost 7, with 13 bases in between. Germline V gene sequence: CDR1 SGHAT, CDR2 FQNNGV.